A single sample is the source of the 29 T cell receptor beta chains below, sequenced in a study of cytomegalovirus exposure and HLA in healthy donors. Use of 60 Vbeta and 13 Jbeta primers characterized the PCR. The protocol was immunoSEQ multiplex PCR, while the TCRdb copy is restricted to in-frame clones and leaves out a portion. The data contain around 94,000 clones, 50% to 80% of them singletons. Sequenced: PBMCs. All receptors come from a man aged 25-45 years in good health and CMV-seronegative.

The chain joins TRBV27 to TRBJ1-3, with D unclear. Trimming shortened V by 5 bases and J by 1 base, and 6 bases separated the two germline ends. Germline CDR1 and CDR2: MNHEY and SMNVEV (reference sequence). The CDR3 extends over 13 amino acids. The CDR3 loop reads CASSRGSGNTIYF. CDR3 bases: TGTGCCAGCAGTAGAGGATCTGGAAACACCATATATTTT.

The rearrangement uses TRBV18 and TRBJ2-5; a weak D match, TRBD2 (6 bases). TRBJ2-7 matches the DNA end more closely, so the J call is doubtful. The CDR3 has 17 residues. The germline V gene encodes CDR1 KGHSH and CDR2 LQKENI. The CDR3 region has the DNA TGTGCCAGCTCACCACCAATCGGAGCGGAGGGAACCTACGAGCAGTACTTC. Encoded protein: CASSPPIGAEGTYEQYF.

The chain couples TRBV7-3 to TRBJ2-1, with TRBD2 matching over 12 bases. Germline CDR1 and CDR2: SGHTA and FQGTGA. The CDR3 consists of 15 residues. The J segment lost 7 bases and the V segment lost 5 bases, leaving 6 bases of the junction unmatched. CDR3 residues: CASSKGLAGPNEQFF. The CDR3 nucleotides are TGTGCCAGCAGCAAGGGACTAGCGGGTCCAAATGAGCAGTTCTTC.

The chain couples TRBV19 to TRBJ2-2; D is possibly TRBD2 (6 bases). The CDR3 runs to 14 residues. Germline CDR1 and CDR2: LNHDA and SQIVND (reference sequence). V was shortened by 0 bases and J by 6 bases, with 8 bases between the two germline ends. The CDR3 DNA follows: TGTGCCAGTAGTATAGATAGGGAGGCCGGGGAGCTGTTTTTT. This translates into CASSIDREAGELFF.

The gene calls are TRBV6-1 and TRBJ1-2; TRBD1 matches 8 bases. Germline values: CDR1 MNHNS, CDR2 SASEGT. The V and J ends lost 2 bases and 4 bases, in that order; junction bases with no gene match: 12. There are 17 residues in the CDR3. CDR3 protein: CASSEWTRGDRLYGYTF. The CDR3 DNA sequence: TGTGCCAGCAGTGAATGGACGAGGGGGGACAGGCTCTATGGCTACACCTTC.

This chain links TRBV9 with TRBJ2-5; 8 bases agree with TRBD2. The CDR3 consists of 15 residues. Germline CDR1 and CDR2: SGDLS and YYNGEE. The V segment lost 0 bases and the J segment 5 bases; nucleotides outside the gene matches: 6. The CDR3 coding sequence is TGTGCCAGCAGCGTAGAGGGACTAGAATTGGAGACCCAGTACTTC. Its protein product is CASSVEGLELETQYF.

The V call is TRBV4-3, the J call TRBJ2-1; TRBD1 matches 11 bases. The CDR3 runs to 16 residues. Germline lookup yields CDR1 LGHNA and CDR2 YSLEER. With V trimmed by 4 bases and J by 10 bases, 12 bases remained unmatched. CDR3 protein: CASSPTGTGGSREQFF. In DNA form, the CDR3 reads TGCGCCAGCAGCCCCACCGGGACAGGGGGAAGTCGAGAGCAGTTCTTC.

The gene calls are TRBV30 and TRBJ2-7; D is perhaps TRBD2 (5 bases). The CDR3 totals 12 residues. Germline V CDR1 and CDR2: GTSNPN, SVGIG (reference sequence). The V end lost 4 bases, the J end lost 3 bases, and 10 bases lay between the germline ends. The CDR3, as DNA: TGTGCCTGGAAAAAACTAGACTACGAGCAGTACTTC. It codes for CAWKKLDYEQYF.

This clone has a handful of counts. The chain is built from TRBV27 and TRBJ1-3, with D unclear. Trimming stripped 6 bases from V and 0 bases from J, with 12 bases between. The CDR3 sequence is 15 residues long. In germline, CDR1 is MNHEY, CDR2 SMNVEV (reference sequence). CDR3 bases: TGTGCCAGCAGCCCGTCCTACCACTCTGGAAACACCATATATTTT. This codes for CASSPSYHSGNTIYF.

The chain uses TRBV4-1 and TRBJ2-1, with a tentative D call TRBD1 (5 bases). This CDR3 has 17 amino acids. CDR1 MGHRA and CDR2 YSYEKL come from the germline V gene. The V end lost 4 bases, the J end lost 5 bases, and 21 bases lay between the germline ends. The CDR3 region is CASSRSQGVGIHNEQFF. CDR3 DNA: TGCGCCAGCAGCCGCAGCCAAGGGGTAGGGATACACAATGAGCAGTTCTTC.

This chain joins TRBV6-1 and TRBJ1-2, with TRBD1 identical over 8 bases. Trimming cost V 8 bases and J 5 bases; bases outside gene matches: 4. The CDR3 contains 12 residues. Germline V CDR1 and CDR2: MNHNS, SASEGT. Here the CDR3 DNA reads TGTGCCAGCCCTCAGGGGGCGTATGGCTACACCTTC. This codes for CASPQGAYGYTF.

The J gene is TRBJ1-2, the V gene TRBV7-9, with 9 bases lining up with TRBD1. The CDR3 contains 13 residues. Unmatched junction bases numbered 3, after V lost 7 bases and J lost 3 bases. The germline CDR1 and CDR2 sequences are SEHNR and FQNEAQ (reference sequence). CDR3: CASTGQGDYGYTF. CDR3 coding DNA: TGTGCCAGCACGGGACAGGGTGACTATGGCTACACCTTC. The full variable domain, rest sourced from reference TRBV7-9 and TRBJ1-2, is DTGVSQNPRHKITKRGQNVTFRCDPISEHNRLYWYRQTLGQGPEFLTYFQNEAQLEKSRLLSDRFSAERPKGSFSTLEIQRTEQGDSAMYLCASTGQGDYGYTFGSGTRLTVV.

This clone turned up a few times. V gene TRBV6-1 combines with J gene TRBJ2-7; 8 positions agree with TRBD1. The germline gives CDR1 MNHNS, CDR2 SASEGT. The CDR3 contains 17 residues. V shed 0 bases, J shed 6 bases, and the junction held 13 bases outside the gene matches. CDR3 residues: CASSEAFSRGRSIEQYF. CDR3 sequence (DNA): TGTGCCAGCAGTGAAGCTTTCAGCAGGGGGCGATCTATCGAGCAGTACTTC.

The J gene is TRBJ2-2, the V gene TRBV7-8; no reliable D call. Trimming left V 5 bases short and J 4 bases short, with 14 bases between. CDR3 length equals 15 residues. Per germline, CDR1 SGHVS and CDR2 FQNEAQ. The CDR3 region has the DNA TGTGCCAGCAGCATTAGAGAGGAACCCACCGGGGAGCTGTTTTTT. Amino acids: CASSIREEPTGELFF.

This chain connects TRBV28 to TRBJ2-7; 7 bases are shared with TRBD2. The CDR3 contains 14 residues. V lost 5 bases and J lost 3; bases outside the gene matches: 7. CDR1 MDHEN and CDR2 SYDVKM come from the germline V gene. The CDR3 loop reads CASSAAGESYEQYF. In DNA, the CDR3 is TGTGCCAGCAGTGCGGCGGGAGAGAGCTACGAGCAGTACTTC.

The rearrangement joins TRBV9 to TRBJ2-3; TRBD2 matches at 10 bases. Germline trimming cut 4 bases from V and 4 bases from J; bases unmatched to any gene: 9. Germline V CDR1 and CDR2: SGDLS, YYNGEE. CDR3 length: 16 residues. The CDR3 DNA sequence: TGTGCCAGCAGCCGGGGGACTAGCGTCGGTGCAGATACGCAGTATTTT. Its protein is CASSRGTSVGADTQYF.

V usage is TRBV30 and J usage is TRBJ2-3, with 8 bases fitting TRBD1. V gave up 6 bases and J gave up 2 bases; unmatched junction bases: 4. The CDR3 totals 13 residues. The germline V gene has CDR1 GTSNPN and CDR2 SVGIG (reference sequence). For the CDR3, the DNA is TGTGCCTGCGGACAGGGCCTCACAGATACGCAGTATTTT. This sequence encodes CACGQGLTDTQYF.

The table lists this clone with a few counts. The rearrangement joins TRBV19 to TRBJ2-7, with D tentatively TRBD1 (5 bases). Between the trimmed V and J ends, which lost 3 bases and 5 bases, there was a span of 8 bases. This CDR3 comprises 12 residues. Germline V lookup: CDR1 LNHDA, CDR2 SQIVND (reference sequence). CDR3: CASSMGPDEQYF. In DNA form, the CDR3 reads TGTGCCAGTAGTATGGGGCCGGACGAGCAGTACTTC.

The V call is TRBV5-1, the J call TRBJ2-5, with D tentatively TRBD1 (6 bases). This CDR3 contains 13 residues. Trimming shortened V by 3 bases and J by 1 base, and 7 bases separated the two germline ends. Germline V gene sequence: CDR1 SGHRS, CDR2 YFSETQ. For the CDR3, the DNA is TGCGCCAGCAGCTGGGGGCCCCAAGAGACCCAGTACTTC. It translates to CASSWGPQETQYF.

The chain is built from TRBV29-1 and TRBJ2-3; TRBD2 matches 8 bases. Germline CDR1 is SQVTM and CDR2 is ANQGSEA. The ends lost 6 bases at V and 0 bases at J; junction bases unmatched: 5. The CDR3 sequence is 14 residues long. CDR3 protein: CSVTSDTSTDTQYF. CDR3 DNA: TGCAGCGTGACTAGCGACACTAGCACAGATACGCAGTATTTT.

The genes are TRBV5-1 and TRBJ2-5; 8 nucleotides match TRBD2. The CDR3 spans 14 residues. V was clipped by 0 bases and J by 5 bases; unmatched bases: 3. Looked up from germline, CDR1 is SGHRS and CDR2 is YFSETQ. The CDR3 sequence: CASSLGRGDETQYF. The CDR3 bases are TGCGCCAGCAGCTTGGGGCGGGGGGACGAGACCCAGTACTTC.

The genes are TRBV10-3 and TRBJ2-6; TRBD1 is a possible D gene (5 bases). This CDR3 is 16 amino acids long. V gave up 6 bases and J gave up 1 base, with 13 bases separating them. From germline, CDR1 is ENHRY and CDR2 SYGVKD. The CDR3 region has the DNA TGTGCCATCAGGTCGGATCAGGGATCTGGGGCCAACGTCCTGACTTTC. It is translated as CAIRSDQGSGANVLTF.

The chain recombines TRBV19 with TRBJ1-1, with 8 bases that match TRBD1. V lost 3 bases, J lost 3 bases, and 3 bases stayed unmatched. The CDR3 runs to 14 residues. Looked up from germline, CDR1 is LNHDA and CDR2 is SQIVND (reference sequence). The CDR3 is CASSIGQGYTEAFF. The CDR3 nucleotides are TGTGCCAGTAGTATTGGACAGGGCTACACTGAAGCTTTCTTT.

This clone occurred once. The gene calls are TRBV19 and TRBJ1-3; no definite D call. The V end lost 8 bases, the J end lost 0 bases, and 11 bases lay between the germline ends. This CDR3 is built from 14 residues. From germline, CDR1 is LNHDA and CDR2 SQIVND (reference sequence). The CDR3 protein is CASGDGYSGNTIYF. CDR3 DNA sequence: TGTGCCAGTGGAGACGGATACTCTGGAAACACCATATATTTT.

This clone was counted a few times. The CDR3 DNA is TGCGCCAGCAGCTTGGGACAGGGGATCGGATCGTCTGGAGGCTACACCTTC. This translates into CASSLGQGIGSSGGYTF. The chain has TRBV5-1 and TRBJ1-2; 8 bases agree with TRBD1. The CDR3 consists of 17 residues. Germline lookup yields CDR1 SGHRS and CDR2 YFSETQ. V was clipped by 0 bases and J by 8 bases; unmatched bases: 15.

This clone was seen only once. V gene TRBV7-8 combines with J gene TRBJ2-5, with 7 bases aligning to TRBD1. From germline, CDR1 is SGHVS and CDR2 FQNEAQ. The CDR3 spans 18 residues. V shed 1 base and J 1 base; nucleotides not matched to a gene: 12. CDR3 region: CASSLVIGVGDSQETQYF. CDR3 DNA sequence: TGTGCCAGCAGCTTAGTGATTGGGGTCGGGGACAGCCAAGAGACCCAGTACTTC.

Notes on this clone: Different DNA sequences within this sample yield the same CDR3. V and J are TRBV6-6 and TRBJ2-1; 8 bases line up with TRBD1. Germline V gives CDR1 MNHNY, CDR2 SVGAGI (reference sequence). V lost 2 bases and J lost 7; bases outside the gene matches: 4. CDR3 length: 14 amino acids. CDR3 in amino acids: CASSYGQGGNEQFF. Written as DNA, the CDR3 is TGTGCCAGCAGTTACGGACAGGGAGGAAATGAGCAGTTCTTC.

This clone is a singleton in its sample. The CDR3 region is CASMQGYQETQYF. Written as DNA, the CDR3 is TGTGCCAGCATGCAGGGATATCAAGAGACCCAGTACTTC. The chain carries TRBV25-1 and TRBJ2-5, with TRBD1 as a possible D gene (5 bases). V was cut by 7 bases and J by 2 bases, with 11 bases left in between. Germline CDR1 is MGHDK and CDR2 is SYGVNS. CDR3 length equals 13 residues. Full variable domain (rest looked up from reference TRBV25-1 and TRBJ2-5): EADIYQTPRYLVIGTGKKITLECSQTMGHDKMYWYQQDPGMELHLIHYSYGVNSTEKGDLSSESTVSRIRTEHFPLTLESARPSHTSQYLCASMQGYQETQYFGPGTRLLVL.

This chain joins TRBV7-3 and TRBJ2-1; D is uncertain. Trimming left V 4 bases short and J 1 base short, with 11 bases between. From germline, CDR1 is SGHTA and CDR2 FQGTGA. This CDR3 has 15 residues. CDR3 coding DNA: TGTGCCAGCAGCTCAGTGTCGTCATCCTACAATGAGCAGTTCTTC. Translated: CASSSVSSSYNEQFF.